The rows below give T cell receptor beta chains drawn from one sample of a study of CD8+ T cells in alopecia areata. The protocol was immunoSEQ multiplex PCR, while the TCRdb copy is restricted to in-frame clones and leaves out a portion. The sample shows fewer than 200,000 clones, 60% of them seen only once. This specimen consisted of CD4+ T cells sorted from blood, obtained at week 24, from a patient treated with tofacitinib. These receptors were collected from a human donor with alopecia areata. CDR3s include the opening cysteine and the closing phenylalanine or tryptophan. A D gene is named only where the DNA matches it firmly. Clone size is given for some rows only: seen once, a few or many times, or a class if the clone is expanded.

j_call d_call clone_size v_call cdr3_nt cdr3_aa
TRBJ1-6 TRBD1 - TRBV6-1 TGTGCCAGCAGTGAAGTACGGACAGGGGCATTTGCTTCACCCCTCCACTTT CASSEVRTGAFASPLHF
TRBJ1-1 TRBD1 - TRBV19 TGTGCCAGTAGCAAAGACAGGGACTGGGTCCGGAACACTGAAGCTTTCTTT CASSKDRDWVRNTEAFF
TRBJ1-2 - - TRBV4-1 TGCGCCAGCAGCCGGGGGGCAAACTATGGCTACACCTTC CASSRGANYGYTF
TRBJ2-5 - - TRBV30 TGTGCCTGGAGGGTGCTGGCAGACCAGACCCAGTACTTC CAWRVLADQTQYF
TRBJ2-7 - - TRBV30 TGTGCCTGGGGCACAGCCAACGAGCAGTACTTC CAWGTANEQYF
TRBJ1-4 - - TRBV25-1 TGTGCCAGCAGTACTGAGGGGCCTATAGGAAAACTGTTTTTT CASSTEGPIGKLFF
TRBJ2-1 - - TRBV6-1 TGTGCCAGCAGTAAGAGTATTGAGCAGTTCTTC CASSKSIEQFF
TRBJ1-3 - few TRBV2 TGTGCCAGCAGTCTCCGGACCTCTGGAAACACCATATATTTT CASSLRTSGNTIYF
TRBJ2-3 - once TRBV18 TGTGCCAGCTCACCAGGGGATACGCAGTATTTT CASSPGDTQYF
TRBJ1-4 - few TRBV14 TGTGCCAGCAGCCGTCTAGGTGCAACTAATGAAAAACTGTTTTTT CASSRLGATNEKLFF
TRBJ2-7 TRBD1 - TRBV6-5 TGTGCCAGCAGTTACTCGAGTCAGGGGGCGTACGAGCAGTACTTC CASSYSSQGAYEQYF
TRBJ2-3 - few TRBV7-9 TGTGCCAGCAGCCCCAAGGTGAGGCTGACAGATACGCAGTATTTT CASSPKVRLTDTQYF
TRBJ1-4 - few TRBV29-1 TGCAGCGTTGCTTTCTCGAAGGGTGAAAAACTGTTTTTT CSVAFSKGEKLFF
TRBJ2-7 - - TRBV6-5 TGTGCCACCAAAACACCACAGACCTACGAGCAGTACTTC CATKTPQTYEQYF
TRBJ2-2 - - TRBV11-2 TGTGCCAGCAGCTTGTCGAACACCGGGGAGCTGTTTTTT CASSLSNTGELFF
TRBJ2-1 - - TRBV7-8 TGTGCCAGCAGCTTATCAAGGTACAATGAGCAGTTCTTC CASSLSRYNEQFF
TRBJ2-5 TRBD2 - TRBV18 TGTGCCAGCTCACCACCAGCGGGACCAAAAGAGACCCAGTACTTC CASSPPAGPKETQYF
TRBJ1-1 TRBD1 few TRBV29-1 TGCAGCGTTCTCAGACAGGGTGGCACTGAAGCTTTCTTT CSVLRQGGTEAFF
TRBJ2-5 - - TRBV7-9 TGTGCCAGCTCGACGGCACAAGAGACCCAGTACTTC CASSTAQETQYF
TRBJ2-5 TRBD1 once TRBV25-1 TGTGCCAGCAGTGGACGGACAGGGGAGGGGACCCAGTACTTC CASSGRTGEGTQYF
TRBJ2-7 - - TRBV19 TGTGCCAGCGGGATCTCCTACGAGCAGTACTTC CASGISYEQYF
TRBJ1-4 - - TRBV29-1 TGCAGCGCCCGGGACTACTCAACTAATGAAAAACTGTTTTTT CSARDYSTNEKLFF
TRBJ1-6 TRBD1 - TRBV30 TGTGCCTGGACCCCATATCCCTGGGACAGCAATCGGGCCCTCCACTTT CAWTPYPWDSNRALHF
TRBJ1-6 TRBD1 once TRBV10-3 TGTGCCATCAGTCCCACAGGGGATTCACCCCTCCACTTT CAISPTGDSPLHF
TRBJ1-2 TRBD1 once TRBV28 TGTGCCAGCAGTCCCCCCGCAGGGGGCGATGGCTACACCTTC CASSPPAGGDGYTF
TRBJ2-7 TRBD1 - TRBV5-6 TGTGCCAGCAGCTCAACAGGGGGTAAGACCTACGAGCAGTACTTC CASSSTGGKTYEQYF
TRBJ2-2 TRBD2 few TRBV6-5 TGTGCCAGCAGCCGACTAGCGGCAGACACCGGGGAGCTGTTTTTT CASSRLAADTGELFF